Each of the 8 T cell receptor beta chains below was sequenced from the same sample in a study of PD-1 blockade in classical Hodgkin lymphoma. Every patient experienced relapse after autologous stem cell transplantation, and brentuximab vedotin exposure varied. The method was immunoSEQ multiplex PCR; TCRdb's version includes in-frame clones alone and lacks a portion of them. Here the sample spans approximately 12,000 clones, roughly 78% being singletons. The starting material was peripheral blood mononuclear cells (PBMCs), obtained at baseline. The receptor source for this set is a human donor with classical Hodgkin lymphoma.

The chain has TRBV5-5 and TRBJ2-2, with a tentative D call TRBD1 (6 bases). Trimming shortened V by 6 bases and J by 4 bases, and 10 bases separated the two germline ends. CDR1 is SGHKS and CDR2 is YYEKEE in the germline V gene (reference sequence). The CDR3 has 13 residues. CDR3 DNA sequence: TGTGCCAGCACCCCGACAGGCACCGGGGAGCTGTTTTTT. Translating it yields CASTPTGTGELFF.

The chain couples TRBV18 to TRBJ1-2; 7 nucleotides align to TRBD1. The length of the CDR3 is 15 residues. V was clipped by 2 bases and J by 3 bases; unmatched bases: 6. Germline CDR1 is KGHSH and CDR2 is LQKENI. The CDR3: CASSPGTEPHYGYTF. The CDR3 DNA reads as TGTGCCAGCTCACCAGGGACAGAACCACACTATGGCTACACCTTC.

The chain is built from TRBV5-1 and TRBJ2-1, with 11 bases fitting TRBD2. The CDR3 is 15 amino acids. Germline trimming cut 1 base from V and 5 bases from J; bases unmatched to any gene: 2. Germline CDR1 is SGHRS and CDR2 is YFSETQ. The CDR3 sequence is CASSLTSGGNNEQFF. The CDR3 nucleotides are TGCGCCAGCAGCTTGACTAGCGGGGGAAACAATGAGCAGTTCTTC.

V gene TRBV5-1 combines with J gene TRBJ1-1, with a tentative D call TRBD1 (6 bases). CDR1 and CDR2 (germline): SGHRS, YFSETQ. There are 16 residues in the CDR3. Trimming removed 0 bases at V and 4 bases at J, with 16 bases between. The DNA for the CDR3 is TGCGCCAGCAGCTTGGCCTTGGGAGAGGGGGGCACTGAAGCTTTCTTT. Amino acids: CASSLALGEGGTEAFF.

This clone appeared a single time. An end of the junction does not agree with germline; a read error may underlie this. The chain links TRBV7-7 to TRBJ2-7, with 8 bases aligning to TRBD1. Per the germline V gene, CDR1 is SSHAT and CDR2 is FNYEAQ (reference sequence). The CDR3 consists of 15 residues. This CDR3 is CASSSDRVSSYEQYF. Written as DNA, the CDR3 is TGTGCTAGCAGTTCGGACAGGGTGAGCTCCTACGAGCAGTACTTC.

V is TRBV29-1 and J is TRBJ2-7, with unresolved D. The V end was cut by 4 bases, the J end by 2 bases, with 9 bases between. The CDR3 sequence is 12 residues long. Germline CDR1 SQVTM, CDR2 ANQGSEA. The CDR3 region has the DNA TGCAGCGTTGTAAGCCAGACCTACGAGCAGTACTTC. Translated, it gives CSVVSQTYEQYF.

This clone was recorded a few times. Written as DNA, the CDR3 is TGTGCCAGCAGAGCGACAGGTAGCAATCAGCCCCAGCATTTT. Translated, it gives CASRATGSNQPQHF. This chain uses TRBV14 with TRBJ1-5, with a weak D call TRBD1 (6 bases). This CDR3 spans 14 amino acids. Trimming took off 6 bases at V and 0 bases at J, with 9 bases between the two ends. CDR1 and CDR2 (germline): SGHDN, FVKESK.

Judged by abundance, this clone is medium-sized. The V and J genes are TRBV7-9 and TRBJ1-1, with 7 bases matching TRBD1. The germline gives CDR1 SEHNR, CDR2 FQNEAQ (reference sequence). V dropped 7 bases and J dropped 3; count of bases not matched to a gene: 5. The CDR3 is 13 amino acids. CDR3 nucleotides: TGTGCCAGCACCCCTCAGGGGGACACTGAAGCTTTCTTT. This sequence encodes CASTPQGDTEAFF.